Reported below is one T cell receptor beta chain. Its antigen is unidentified. Primers for the PCR totalled 60 Vbeta and 13 Jbeta. Libraries were prepared by immunoSEQ multiplex PCR; TCRdb keeps only in-frame clonotypes and omits some of them. The sample lists roughly 280,000 clones; roughly two thirds were seen once. These data belong to a study of cytomegalovirus exposure and HLA in healthy donors. The wider study: Earlier, 150 million to 200 million T cells were analyzed, and more than 100 million unique TCR beta sequences were found among them.

Trimming at V came to 4 bases and at J to 6 bases, leaving 7 bases not matched to a gene. The CDR3 length is 17 residues. Per germline, CDR1 SNHLY and CDR2 FYNNEI. Study observations and caveats: According to an earlier analysis, most TCR beta V segments yielded productive rearrangements about 87% or about 30% of the time. It was confirmed in vitro that three of the CMV-associated chains were specific for CMV antigens. 87-base-pair reads could not separate some V segments, including TRBV6-2 and TRBV6-3.

This sequence joins TRBV2 and TRBJ2-1; 15 bases line up with TRBD2. Sequencing was carried out using PBMCs. The receptor comes from a female donor in good health and CMV-seronegative. Here the CDR3 reads CASSAPWTSGRANEQFF. The CDR3 bases are TGTGCCAGCAGTGCCCCCTGGACTAGCGGGAGGGCCAATGAGCAGTTCTTC. Supplemented by reference TRBV2 and TRBJ2-1, the full variable domain reads EPEVTQTPSHQVTQMGQEVILRCVPISNHLYFYWYRQILGQKVEFLVSFYNNEISEKSEIFDDQFSVERPDGSNFTLKIRSTKLEDSAMYFCASSAPWTSGRANEQFFGPGTRLTVL.